Below, 4 T cell receptor beta chains from the same sample are listed, as sequenced in a study of blood T cell repertoires in COVID-19. The repertoire was sequenced with immunoSEQ multiplex PCR; TCRdb's copy has only in-frame clones and lacks some. The data contain about 190,000 clones, 84% of them singletons. The sample was peripheral blood. All receptors derive from a man younger than 45 with active or convalescent COVID-19.

The J gene is TRBJ1-4, the V gene TRBV28; 10 bases are shared with TRBD1. The CDR3 extends over 17 amino acids. V dropped 2 bases and J dropped 4; count of bases not matched to a gene: 7. The germline gives CDR1 MDHEN, CDR2 SYDVKM. The CDR3 DNA reads TGTGCCAGCAGTTTACTGGGACAGGGGCTCGGTAATGAAAAACTGTTTTTT. This gives the protein CASSLLGQGLGNEKLFF.

The chain uses TRBV3-1 (or the pseudogene TRBV3-2) and TRBJ2-1, with 7 bases matching TRBD2. V gave up 1 base and J gave up 4 bases; unmatched junction bases: 7. CDR1 LGHDT and CDR2 YNNKEL come from the germline V gene (reference sequence). This CDR3 comprises 16 residues. CDR3 in amino acids: CASSQGGSPSYNEQFF. CDR3 nucleotides: TGTGCCAGCAGCCAAGGCGGGAGTCCCTCTTACAATGAGCAGTTCTTC.

This clone was counted a few times. This chain connects TRBV7-8 to TRBJ1-6, with 7 bases fitting TRBD1. This CDR3 comprises 15 residues. Germline trimming cut 5 bases from V and 8 bases from J; bases unmatched to any gene: 9. Germline V lookup: CDR1 SGHVS, CDR2 FQNEAQ. The CDR3 here is CASSAIGTVDSPLHF. For the CDR3, the DNA is TGTGCCAGCAGCGCGATAGGGACAGTTGATTCACCCCTCCACTTT.

This chain connects TRBV11-2 to TRBJ1-6; 7 positions agree with TRBD1. Losses at the gene ends were 5 bases for V and 8 bases for J; bases not matched to a gene: 18. This CDR3 contains 18 residues. Germline V gives CDR1 SGHAT, CDR2 FQNNGV. The CDR3 sequence: CASSREDVPGQFHSPLHF. Here the CDR3 DNA reads TGTGCCAGCAGCCGAGAGGATGTTCCGGGACAGTTCCATTCACCCCTCCACTTT.